The present T cell receptor (beta chain) was sequenced within a study of blood T cell repertoires in COVID-19. The CDR3 loop spans 13 amino acids. Germline values: CDR1 SGHRS, CDR2 YFSETQ. With respect to this clone: A read error may produce the germline difference seen at one junction end.

Clones were sequenced by immunoSEQ multiplex PCR, and TCRdb holds only the in-frame ones, with some missing. The repertoire has around 460,000 clones, around 90% of them found once; the top ten carry around 0.92%. The sequence came from a man aged 18 to 29 with COVID-19, enrolled during active disease. Sequences were obtained from peripheral blood. The chain recombines TRBV5-1 with TRBJ2-4, with D possibly being TRBD1 (5 bases). DNA of the CDR3: TGCGCCAGCAGCTTGGCAGGGAAAAGCATTCAGTACTTC. It yields the protein CASSLAGKSIQYF.